The clone carrying this T cell receptor (beta chain) occurred a few times. The data belong to a study of T cells after yellow fever vaccination. MiXCR, run by TCRdb on the 5' RACE reads, gives a single entry per CDR3 protein. The data contain approximately 610,000 distinct CDR3 sequences, 17% of them singletons. This specimen was PBMCs, taken less than 6 days after the first yellow fever vaccination. This receptor was identified in a man in his late teens or twenties who received the YFV17D yellow fever vaccine.

The CDR3: CASSQGATQYF. DNA for the CDR3: TGTGCCAGCAGCCAGGGGGCGACCCAGTACTTC. The chain joins TRBV4-2 to TRBJ2-5; weak D call: TRBD1 (6 bases). V lost 3 bases and J 7 bases, leaving 6 bases between the germline ends. Germline CDR1 reads LGHNA; CDR2 reads YNFKEQ. There are 11 residues in the CDR3.